One sample yielded the 10 T cell receptor beta chains listed below, sequenced in a study of blood T cell repertoires in COVID-19. Generated by immunoSEQ multiplex PCR, the TCRdb table keeps only in-frame clones and is missing some. The table shows 130,000 or so clones, with roughly 81% occurring only once. The material sequenced was peripheral blood. The receptors were sampled from a human donor in a cohort sampled during active COVID-19.

The J gene is TRBJ2-5, the V gene TRBV18, with TRBD1 identical over 10 bases. CDR3 length: 17 amino acids. Germline assignment: CDR1 KGHSH and CDR2 LQKENI. The trim removed 4 bases at V and 4 bases at J, leaving 12 bases unmatched. The DNA of the CDR3 is TGTGCCAGCTCACGACGGGAGGGGACAGGGGAAGGAGAGACCCAGTACTTC. Protein: CASSRREGTGEGETQYF.

This clone was counted a single time. The chain carries TRBV6-1 and TRBJ2-7; a weak D match, TRBD2 (7 bases). Germline-derived CDR1 and CDR2 are MNHNS and SASEGT. V was pared by 1 base and J by 6 bases, with 10 bases between. The CDR3 totals 13 residues. In nucleotides, the CDR3 is TGTGCCAGCAGTGAAGTCCGGGGGGCCGAGCAGTACTTC. It specifies CASSEVRGAEQYF.

V and J are TRBV2 and TRBJ2-3, with TRBD1 as a possible D gene (5 bases). The CDR3 has 14 amino acids. The V end was cut by 10 bases, the J end by 2 bases, with 16 bases between. Germline V gene lookup returns CDR1 SNHLY and CDR2 FYNNEI. CDR3 coding DNA: TGTGCCACGACAGCCCGGCCCAACACAGATACGCAGTATTTT. Translated: CATTARPNTDTQYF.

The rearrangement links TRBV5-1 to TRBJ1-4; possibly TRBD1 for D (5 bases). V was clipped by 4 bases and J by 0 bases, with 13 bases between them. Germline V CDR1 and CDR2: SGHRS, YFSETQ. The CDR3 has 16 residues. In DNA form, the CDR3 reads TGCGCCAGCAGCCGCGGGACGGGAGCAACTAATGAAAAACTGTTTTTT. Translating gives CASSRGTGATNEKLFF.

The chain couples TRBV29-1 to TRBJ1-1; 8 positions agree with TRBD1. Germline V gene sequence: CDR1 SQVTM, CDR2 ANQGSEA. Trimming at V came to 7 bases and at J to 2 bases, leaving 12 bases not matched to a gene. This CDR3 has 15 amino acids. The CDR3 nucleotides read TGCAGCGCCGGTAACTCAGGGGGCCGAAACACTGAAGCTTTCTTT. This sequence encodes CSAGNSGGRNTEAFF.

This chain joins TRBV19 and TRBJ1-2; 7 bases fit TRBD1. V lost 3 bases and J lost 6; bases outside the gene matches: 7. The CDR3 spans 14 residues. Germline loops: CDR1 LNHDA, CDR2 SQIVND (reference sequence). CDR3 nucleotide sequence: TGTGCCAGTAGTATTACAGGGGAAGTGGATGGCTACACCTTC. Its protein product is CASSITGEVDGYTF.

V is TRBV30 and J is TRBJ2-7; a possible D gene is TRBD2 (5 bases). Germline assignment: CDR1 GTSNPN and CDR2 SVGIG (reference sequence). Between the trimmed V and J ends, which lost 2 bases and 6 bases, there was a span of 8 bases. CDR3 size: 11 residues. CDR3 residues: CAWSYGVEQYF. CDR3 DNA sequence: TGTGCCTGGAGTTACGGGGTCGAGCAGTACTTC.

The chain is built from TRBV10-3 and TRBJ2-3; 10 nucleotides match TRBD1. With 2 bases clipped from V and 6 bases from J, the junction kept 8 bases outside the gene matches. CDR1 and CDR2 (germline): ENHRY, SYGVKD. The length of the CDR3 is 16 residues. As DNA, the CDR3 is TGTGCCATCAGTGAGCCAGGGACAGGGGATCGGGATACGCAGTATTTT. Translation gives CAISEPGTGDRDTQYF.

The rearrangement uses TRBV29-1 and TRBJ2-5; D is perhaps TRBD1 (5 bases). Per germline, CDR1 SQVTM and CDR2 ANQGSEA. This CDR3 has 14 amino acids. V was shortened by 0 bases and J by 4 bases, with 12 bases between the two germline ends. CDR3 in DNA: TGCAGCGTTGAAGATCAGGGTAGCCGAGAGACCCAGTACTTC. Translation: CSVEDQGSRETQYF.

The rearrangement links TRBV4-2 to TRBJ2-4, with a tentative D call TRBD1 (6 bases). Germline CDR1 reads LGHNA; CDR2 reads YNFKEQ. This CDR3 is 13 amino acids long. V dropped 0 bases and J dropped 14 bases, with 14 bases sitting between them. CDR3: CASSQDLRDIKYF. The DNA of the CDR3 is TGTGCCAGCAGCCAAGACCTCCGGGACATCAAGTACTTC.